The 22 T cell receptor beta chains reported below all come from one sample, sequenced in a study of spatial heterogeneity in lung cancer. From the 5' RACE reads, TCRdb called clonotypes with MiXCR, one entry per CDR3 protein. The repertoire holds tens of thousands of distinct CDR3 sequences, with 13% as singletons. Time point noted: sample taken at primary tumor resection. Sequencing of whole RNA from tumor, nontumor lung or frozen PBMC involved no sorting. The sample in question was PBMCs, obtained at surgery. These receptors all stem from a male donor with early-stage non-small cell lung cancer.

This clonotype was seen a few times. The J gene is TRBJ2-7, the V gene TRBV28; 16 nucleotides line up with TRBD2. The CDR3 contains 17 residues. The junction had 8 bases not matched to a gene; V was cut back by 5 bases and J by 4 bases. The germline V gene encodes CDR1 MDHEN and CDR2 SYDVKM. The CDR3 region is CASSPGTSGRAVYEQYF. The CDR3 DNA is TGTGCCAGCAGTCCCGGGACTAGCGGGAGGGCCGTTTACGAGCAGTACTTC.

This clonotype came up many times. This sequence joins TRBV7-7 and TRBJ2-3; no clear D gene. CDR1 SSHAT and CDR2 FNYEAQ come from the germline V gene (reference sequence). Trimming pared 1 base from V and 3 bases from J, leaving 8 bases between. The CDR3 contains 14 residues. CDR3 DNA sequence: TGTGCCAGCAGCTTAGGGGTCGAGACAGATACGCAGTATTTT. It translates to CASSLGVETDTQYF.

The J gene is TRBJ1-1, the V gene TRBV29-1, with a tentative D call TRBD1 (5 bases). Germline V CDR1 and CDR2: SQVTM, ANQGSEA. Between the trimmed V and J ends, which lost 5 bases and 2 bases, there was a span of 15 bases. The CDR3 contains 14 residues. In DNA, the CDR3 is TGCAGCGTTTTGACAGCCCAGGGAAACACTGAAGCTTTCTTT. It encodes CSVLTAQGNTEAFF.

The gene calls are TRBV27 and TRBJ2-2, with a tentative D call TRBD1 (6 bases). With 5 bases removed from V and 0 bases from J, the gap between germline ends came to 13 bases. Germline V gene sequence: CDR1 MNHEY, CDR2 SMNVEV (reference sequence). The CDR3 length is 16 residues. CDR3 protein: CASSPGTRANTGELFF. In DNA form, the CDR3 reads TGTGCCAGCAGTCCCGGGACACGGGCGAACACCGGGGAGCTGTTTTTT.

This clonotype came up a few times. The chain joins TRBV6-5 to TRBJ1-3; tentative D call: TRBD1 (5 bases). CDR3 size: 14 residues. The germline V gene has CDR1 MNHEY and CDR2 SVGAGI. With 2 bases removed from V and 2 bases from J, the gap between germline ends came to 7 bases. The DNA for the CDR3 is TGTGCCAGCAGTTACGGAGGGGCTGGAAACACCATATATTTT. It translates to CASSYGGAGNTIYF.

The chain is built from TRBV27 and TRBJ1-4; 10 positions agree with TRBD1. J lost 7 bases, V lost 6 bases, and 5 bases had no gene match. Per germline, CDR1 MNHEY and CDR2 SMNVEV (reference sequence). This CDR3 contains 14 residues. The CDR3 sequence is CASSTGTGAEKLFF. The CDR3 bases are TGTGCCAGCAGCACCGGGACAGGGGCTGAAAAACTGTTTTTT.

The CDR3: CATSLLTGRDTQYF. CDR3 bases: TGTGCCACATCCCTCTTAACGGGAAGAGATACGCAGTATTTT. The rearrangement links TRBV6-5 to TRBJ2-3; perhaps TRBD2 as D (5 bases). The CDR3 extends over 14 amino acids. Per the germline V gene, CDR1 is MNHEY and CDR2 is SVGAGI. V lost 10 bases, J lost 5 bases, and 19 bases lay in between.

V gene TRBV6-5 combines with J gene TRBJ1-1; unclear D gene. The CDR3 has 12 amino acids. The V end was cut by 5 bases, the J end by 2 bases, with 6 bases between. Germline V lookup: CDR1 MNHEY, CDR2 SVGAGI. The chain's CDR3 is CASSRLNTEAFF. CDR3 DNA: TGTGCCAGCAGTAGACTCAACACTGAAGCTTTCTTT.

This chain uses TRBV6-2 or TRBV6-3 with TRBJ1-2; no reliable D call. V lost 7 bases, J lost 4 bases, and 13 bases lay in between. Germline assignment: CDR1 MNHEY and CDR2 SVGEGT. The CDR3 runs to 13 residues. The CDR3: CASTPVGFYGYTF. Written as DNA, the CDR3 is TGTGCCAGCACCCCGGTGGGGTTCTATGGCTACACCTTC.

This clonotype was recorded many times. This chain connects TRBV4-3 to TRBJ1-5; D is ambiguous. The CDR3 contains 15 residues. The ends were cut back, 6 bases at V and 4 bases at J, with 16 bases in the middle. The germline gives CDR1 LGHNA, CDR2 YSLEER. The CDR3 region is CASSLGFGENQPQHF. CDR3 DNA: TGCGCCAGCAGTTTAGGATTCGGGGAGAATCAGCCCCAGCATTTT.

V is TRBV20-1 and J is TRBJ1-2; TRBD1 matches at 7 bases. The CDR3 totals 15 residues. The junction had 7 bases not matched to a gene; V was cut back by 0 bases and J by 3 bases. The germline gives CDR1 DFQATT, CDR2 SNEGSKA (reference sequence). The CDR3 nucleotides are TGCAGTGCTAGAGATGGGAGGGGGCTGCACTATGGCTACACCTTC. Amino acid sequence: CSARDGRGLHYGYTF.

The CDR3 loop reads CATSAHPREISSYNEQFF. DNA for the CDR3: TGTGCCACCAGTGCCCACCCAAGGGAGATAAGCTCCTACAATGAGCAGTTCTTC. This chain joins TRBV24-1 and TRBJ2-1, with a tentative D call TRBD2 (5 bases). The germline V and J ends were trimmed by 5 bases and 0 bases, with 19 bases remaining between them. CDR1 KGHDR and CDR2 SFDVKD come from the germline V gene. CDR3 length equals 18 residues.

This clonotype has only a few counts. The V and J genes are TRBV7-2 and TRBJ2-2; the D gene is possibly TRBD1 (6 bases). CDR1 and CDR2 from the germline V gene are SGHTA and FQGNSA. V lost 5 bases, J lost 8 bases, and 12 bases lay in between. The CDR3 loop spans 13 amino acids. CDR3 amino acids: CASSLTGLGELFF. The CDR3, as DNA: TGTGCCAGCAGCCTAACAGGGCTTGGGGAGCTGTTTTTT. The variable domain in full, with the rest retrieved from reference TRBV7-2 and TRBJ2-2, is GAGVSQSPSNKVTEKGKDVELRCDPISGHTALYWYRQSLGQGLEFLIYFQGNSAPDKSGLPSDRFSAERTGGSVSTLTIQRTQQEDSAVYLCASSLTGLGELFFGEGSRLTVL.

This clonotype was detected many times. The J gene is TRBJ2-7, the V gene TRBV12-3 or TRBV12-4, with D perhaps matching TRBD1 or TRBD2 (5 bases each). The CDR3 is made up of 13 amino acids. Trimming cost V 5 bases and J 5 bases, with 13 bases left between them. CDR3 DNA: TGTGCCAGCAGTCGCTTAGGGACGGACGAGCAGTACTTC. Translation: CASSRLGTDEQYF.

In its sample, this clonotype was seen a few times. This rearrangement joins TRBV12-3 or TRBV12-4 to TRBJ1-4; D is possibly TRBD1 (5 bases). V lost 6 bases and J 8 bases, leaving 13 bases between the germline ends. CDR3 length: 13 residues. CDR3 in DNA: TGTGCCAGCAGCACTACCGGGGGGGAAAAACTGTTTTTT. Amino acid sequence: CASSTTGGEKLFF.

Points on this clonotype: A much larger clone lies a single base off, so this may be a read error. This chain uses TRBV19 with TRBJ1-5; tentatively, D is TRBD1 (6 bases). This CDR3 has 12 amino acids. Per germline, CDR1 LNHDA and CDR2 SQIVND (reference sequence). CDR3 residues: CASSLTGRTQLF. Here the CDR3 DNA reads TGTGCCAGTAGTCTGACAGGTAGGACCCAGCTTTTT.

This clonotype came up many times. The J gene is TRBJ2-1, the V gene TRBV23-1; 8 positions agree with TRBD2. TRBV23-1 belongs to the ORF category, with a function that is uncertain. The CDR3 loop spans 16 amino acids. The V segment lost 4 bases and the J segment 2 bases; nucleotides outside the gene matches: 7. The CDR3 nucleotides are TGCGCCAGCAGTCTGAGCGGGAGTCTCGCCTACAATGAGCAGTTCTTC. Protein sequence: CASSLSGSLAYNEQFF.

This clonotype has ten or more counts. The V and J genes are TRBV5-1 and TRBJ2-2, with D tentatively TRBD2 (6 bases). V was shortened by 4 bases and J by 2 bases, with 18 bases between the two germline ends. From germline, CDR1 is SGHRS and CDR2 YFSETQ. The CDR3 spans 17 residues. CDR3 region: CASSKWEAGTNTGELFF. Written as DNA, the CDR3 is TGCGCCAGCAGCAAATGGGAGGCAGGGACCAACACCGGGGAGCTGTTTTTT.

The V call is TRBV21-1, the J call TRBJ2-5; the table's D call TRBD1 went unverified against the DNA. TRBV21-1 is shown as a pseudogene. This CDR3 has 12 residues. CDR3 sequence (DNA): TGTGCCAGCACCCCAGGGGAAGAGACCCAGTACTTC. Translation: CASTPGEETQYF.

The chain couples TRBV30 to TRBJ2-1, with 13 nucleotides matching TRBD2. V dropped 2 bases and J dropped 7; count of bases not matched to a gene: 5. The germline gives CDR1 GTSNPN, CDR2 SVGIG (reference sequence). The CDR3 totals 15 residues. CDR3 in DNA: TGTGCCTGGAGTTTCGGACTAGCGGGAGAAAATGAGCAGTTCTTC. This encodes CAWSFGLAGENEQFF.

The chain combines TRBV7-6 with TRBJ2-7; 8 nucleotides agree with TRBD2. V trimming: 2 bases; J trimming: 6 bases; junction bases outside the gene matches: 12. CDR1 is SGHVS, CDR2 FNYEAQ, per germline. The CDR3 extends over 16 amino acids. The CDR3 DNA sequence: TGTGCCAGCAGCTTAAACACCGGGACTAGGCCTGGCGAGCAGTACTTC. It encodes CASSLNTGTRPGEQYF.

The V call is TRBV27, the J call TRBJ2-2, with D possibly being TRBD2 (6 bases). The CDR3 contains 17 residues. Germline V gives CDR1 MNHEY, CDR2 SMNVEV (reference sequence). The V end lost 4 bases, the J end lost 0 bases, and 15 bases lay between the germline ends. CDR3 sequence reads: CASSSLGTYANTGELFF. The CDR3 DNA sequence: TGTGCCAGCAGTTCGTTGGGGACTTATGCGAACACCGGGGAGCTGTTTTTT.